The 24 T cell receptor beta chains presented below share a single source sample, sequenced in a study of breast tumors, draining lymph nodes, adjacent tissues. Via MiXCR, TCRdb re-called the multiplex PCR reads, giving one row per CDR3 protein. The sample carries under 250,000 distinct CDR3 sequences, 32% recorded once. The lymph nodes were axillary draining lymph nodes from breast cancer patients. Sequencing was done on a sample of axillary lymph node tissue. The receptors originated from a female donor with breast cancer. Some clones in this sample may be carry-over from other donors' samples.

This clonotype was recorded at least ten times. The V gene is TRBV6-2 or TRBV6-3, the J gene TRBJ2-7; 7 bases map to TRBD1. Germline CDR1 reads MNHEY; CDR2 reads SVGEGT. The length of the CDR3 is 13 residues. Germline trimming cut 6 bases from V and 0 bases from J; bases unmatched to any gene: 2. CDR3 sequence: CASRGTASYEQYF. In nucleotides, the CDR3 is TGTGCCAGCAGAGGGACAGCCTCCTACGAGCAGTACTTC.

This sequence joins TRBV12-3 or TRBV12-4 and TRBJ1-1; unclear D gene. Trimming removed 5 bases from V and 5 bases from J, with 9 bases in between. The CDR3 consists of 12 residues. The CDR3 loop is CASSNPRTEAFF. CDR3 bases: TGTGCCAGCAGTAATCCCAGGACTGAAGCTTTCTTT.

A note on this clonotype: It may be a read error: a sequence one base away is much more abundant. V is TRBV6-2 or TRBV6-3 and J is TRBJ2-3, with 8 bases aligning to TRBD2. The V segment lost 7 bases and the J segment 4 bases; nucleotides outside the gene matches: 13. The germline V gene has CDR1 MNHEY and CDR2 SVGEGT. CDR3 size: 16 residues. CDR3 loop: CASIPGLGSGADTQYF. The CDR3 DNA sequence: TGTGCCAGCATCCCGGGACTAGGATCTGGCGCAGATACGCAGTATTTT.

This clonotype was found many times. Germline and junction disagree at one end, which may indicate a read error. The V call is TRBV2, the J call TRBJ2-3; 8 positions match TRBD2. The CDR3 loop spans 15 amino acids. The V gene's germline CDR1 is SNHLY and CDR2 FYNNEI. The DNA for the CDR3 is TGTGCCAGCAGTCAAGCGGGGGCGACGGGGGATACGCAGTATTTT. Its translation is CASSQAGATGDTQYF. Looking up the rest from reference TRBV2 and TRBJ2-3 gives the full variable domain: EPEVTQTPSHQVTQMGQEVILRCVPISNHLYFYWYRQILGQKVEFLVSFYNNEISEKSEIFDDQFSVERPDGSNFTLKIRSTKLEDSAMYFCASSQAGATGDTQYFGPGTRLTVL.

In this sample, this clonotype turned up once. The J gene is TRBJ1-3, the V gene TRBV20-1; 9 positions match TRBD1. Germline assignment: CDR1 DFQATT and CDR2 SNEGSKA (reference sequence). The CDR3 totals 16 residues. V lost 1 base to trimming and J lost 2 bases; unmatched junction nucleotides: 6. The CDR3 DNA is TGCAGTGCTAGAGGGGGACAGGGACGCCCTGGAAACACCATATATTTT. Its translation is CSARGGQGRPGNTIYF.

This clonotype appeared many times. This rearrangement joins TRBV11-2 to TRBJ2-2; 7 positions match TRBD1. The CDR3 extends over 16 amino acids. Trimming at V came to 5 bases and at J to 5 bases, leaving 11 bases not matched to a gene. In germline, CDR1 is SGHAT, CDR2 FQNNGV. CDR3 residues: CASSPSDRPRTGELFF. In nucleotides, the CDR3 is TGTGCCAGCAGCCCCTCGGACAGGCCGCGGACCGGGGAGCTGTTTTTT.

The chain joins TRBV2 to TRBJ1-4, with TRBD1 as a possible D gene (5 bases). Germline V gene data show CDR1 as SNHLY and CDR2 as FYNNEI. The CDR3 has 17 amino acids. Between the trimmed V and J ends, which lost 0 bases and 7 bases, there was a span of 18 bases. The CDR3 sequence: CASSEALRRSGAEKLFF. CDR3 sequence (DNA): TGTGCCAGCAGTGAAGCGCTGAGACGGAGCGGGGCTGAAAAACTGTTTTTT.

This clonotype was found many times. The chain recombines TRBV20-1 with TRBJ2-5; D ambiguous. The V gene's germline CDR1 is DFQATT and CDR2 SNEGSKA (reference sequence). CDR3 length equals 12 residues. V was clipped by 6 bases and J by 3 bases, with 11 bases between them. The CDR3 sequence: CSALQQEETQYF. The CDR3 DNA is TGCAGTGCGCTGCAGCAAGAAGAGACCCAGTACTTC.

This clonotype was found many times. The junction and the germline gene differ at one end; a read error may be behind it. The J gene is TRBJ1-2, the V gene TRBV7-8, with a tentative D call TRBD1 (6 bases). The CDR3 contains 15 residues. Germline CDR1 reads SGHVS; CDR2 reads FQNEAQ. The CDR3 is CASSPDGGGHYGYPF. CDR3 bases: TGTGCCAGCAGCCCGGATGGGGGGGGACACTATGGCTACCCCTTC.

This clonotype was seen repeatedly, ten times or more. The DNA of the CDR3 is TGTGCCAGCAGCGTAGGGGCCGCTTATGGCTACACCTTC. Protein product: CASSVGAAYGYTF. The chain couples TRBV9 to TRBJ1-2; the D is unclear. Germline V CDR1 and CDR2: SGDLS, YYNGEE. The CDR3 is 13 residues long. The V gene lost 0 bases and the J gene lost 5 bases, with 8 bases spanning the gap.

The chain recombines TRBV19 with TRBJ1-6, with TRBD1 matching over 7 bases. V lost 6 bases and J lost 6; bases outside the gene matches: 5. The CDR3 totals 14 residues. Germline-derived CDR1 and CDR2 are LNHDA and SQIVND (reference sequence). The CDR3 spells CASRTGTANSPLHF. The CDR3 nucleotides are TGTGCCAGTAGAACCGGGACAGCTAATTCACCCCTCCACTTT. Based on the CDR3 plus reference TRBV19 and TRBJ1-6, the full variable domain is DGGITQSPKYLFRKEGQNVTLSCEQNLNHDAMYWYRQDPGQGLRLIYYSQIVNDFQKGDIAEGYSVSREKKESFPLTVTSAQKNPTAFYLCASRTGTANSPLHFGNGTRLTVT.

This clonotype was counted a few times. This chain joins TRBV6-2 or TRBV6-3 and TRBJ2-1; D could derive from TRBD1 or TRBD2 (5 bases each). V shed 2 bases and J shed 7 bases, with 12 bases lying between them. The CDR3 has 14 residues. Per the germline V gene, CDR1 is MNHEY and CDR2 is SVGEGT. The CDR3 protein is CASSYEGYRNEQFF. As DNA, the CDR3 is TGTGCCAGCAGTTACGAGGGGTATCGGAATGAGCAGTTCTTC.

CDR3 sequence reads: CASSDWGTNEKLFF. Here the CDR3 DNA reads TGTGCCAGCAGTGATTGGGGTACTAATGAAAAACTGTTTTTT. J is TRBJ1-4 and V is TRBV2; D unresolved. The germline CDR1 and CDR2 sequences are SNHLY and FYNNEI. With 3 bases removed from V and 2 bases from J, the gap between germline ends came to 7 bases. The CDR3 is 14 amino acids.

The J gene is TRBJ1-2, the V gene TRBV29-1; D is undetermined. Between the trimmed V and J ends, which lost 8 bases and 5 bases, there was a span of 15 bases. The CDR3 is 12 amino acids. In germline, CDR1 is SQVTM, CDR2 ANQGSEA. The CDR3 DNA reads TGCAGCTCTTCGGCCGGGGATTATGGCTACACCTTC. Protein sequence: CSSSAGDYGYTF.

This clonotype was detected many times. J is TRBJ2-5 and V is TRBV7-8; D is undetermined. CDR3 length equals 15 residues. V was pared by 5 bases and J by 9 bases, with 22 bases between. Germline CDR1 reads SGHVS; CDR2 reads FQNEAQ. The CDR3 sequence: CASSGKKDLPQAQYF. Here the CDR3 DNA reads TGTGCCAGCAGCGGAAAAAAGGACCTGCCCCAGGCCCAGTACTTC.

This clonotype was seen at least ten times. This chain uses TRBV20-1 with TRBJ1-5; 9 nucleotides align to TRBD1. There are 13 residues in the CDR3. Germline CDR1 reads DFQATT; CDR2 reads SNEGSKA (reference sequence). The ends lost 3 bases at V and 6 bases at J; junction bases unmatched: 3. The CDR3 sequence is CSARTGGSQPQHF. CDR3 in DNA: TGCAGTGCTAGGACAGGGGGGAGTCAGCCCCAGCATTTT.

As for this clonotype: A junction boundary mismatches the germline segment, possibly from a read error. The chain recombines TRBV20-1 with TRBJ2-7; 10 bases are shared with TRBD2. The CDR3 sequence is 16 residues long. Germline assignment: CDR1 DFQATT and CDR2 SNEGSKA (reference sequence). The chain's CDR3 is CSARGLAGASSYGQYF. Here the CDR3 DNA reads TGCAGTGCTAGAGGACTAGCGGGCGCTTCCTCCTACGGGCAGTACTTC.

This clonotype was recorded at least ten times. This rearrangement joins TRBV27 to TRBJ2-7, with 9 bases matching TRBD2. The length of the CDR3 is 16 residues. The V segment lost 6 bases and the J segment 0 bases; nucleotides outside the gene matches: 9. The germline V gene encodes CDR1 MNHEY and CDR2 SMNVEV (reference sequence). The CDR3 protein is CASRRSGLAISYEQYF. Written as DNA, the CDR3 is TGTGCCAGCAGGCGATCCGGACTAGCGATCTCCTACGAGCAGTACTTC.

This clonotype was seen ten or more times. This chain uses TRBV7-8 with TRBJ1-5, with D perhaps TRBD1 (5 bases). This CDR3 has 14 residues. Germline CDR1 and CDR2: SGHVS and FQNEAQ. Trimming stripped 2 bases from V and 6 bases from J, with 11 bases between. The CDR3 protein is CASSLRFGGQPQHF. CDR3 bases: TGTGCCAGCAGCTTAAGGTTCGGGGGTCAGCCCCAGCATTTT. Variable domain in full (rest from reference TRBV7-8 and TRBJ1-5): GAGVSQSPRYKVAKRGQDVALRCDPISGHVSLFWYQQALGQGPEFLTYFQNEAQLDKSGLPSDRFFAERPEGSVSTLKIQRTQQEDSAVYLCASSLRFGGQPQHFGDGTRLSIL.

This clonotype was counted a few times. The chain has TRBV5-1 and TRBJ2-5; D is undetermined. V lost 4 bases to trimming and J lost 5 bases, with 18 bases between them. The CDR3 contains 15 residues. Germline assignment: CDR1 SGHRS and CDR2 YFSETQ. DNA of the CDR3: TGCGCCAGCAGCCACCGCCCAGGAGAGCACGAGACCCAGTACTTC. Encoded protein: CASSHRPGEHETQYF.

Notes on this clonotype: One junction end does not reproduce the germline sequence, and a read error may be involved. V usage is TRBV7-2 and J usage is TRBJ2-1; 7 bases align to TRBD2. CDR1 is SGHTA, CDR2 FQGNSA, per germline. The CDR3 has 15 residues. The chain's CDR3 is CASSPAGNTYNEQLF. DNA of the CDR3: TGTGCCAGCAGCCCAGCGGGGAATACGTACAATGAGCAGCTCTTC.

This chain connects TRBV15 to TRBJ1-3, with D perhaps TRBD1 (6 bases). Trimming cost V 4 bases and J 6 bases, with 22 bases left between them. This CDR3 comprises 17 residues. Germline V gives CDR1 LNHNV, CDR2 YYDKDF (reference sequence). The chain's CDR3 is CATSIEPRQAGANTIYF. The CDR3 DNA sequence: TGTGCCACCAGCATTGAGCCCAGACAGGCGGGGGCAAACACCATATATTTT.

This chain connects TRBV5-1 to TRBJ1-1, with D unresolved. Trimming removed 2 bases from V and 4 bases from J, with 6 bases in between. Germline CDR1 reads SGHRS; CDR2 reads YFSETQ. This CDR3 has 12 amino acids. CDR3 sequence: CASSFDGTEAFF. The CDR3 DNA follows: TGCGCCAGCAGCTTTGACGGCACTGAAGCTTTCTTT.

This clonotype was counted at least ten times. This chain joins TRBV19 and TRBJ2-5; D gene unclear. Germline CDR1 LNHDA, CDR2 SQIVND (reference sequence). The CDR3 has 16 residues. The V gene lost 3 bases and the J gene lost 5 bases, with 19 bases spanning the gap. CDR3: CASSIRLGGLVETQYF. The CDR3 DNA reads TGTGCCAGTAGTATTCGGTTGGGTGGGCTAGTGGAGACCCAGTACTTC.